This T cell receptor beta chain was obtained from a study of cytomegalovirus exposure and HLA in healthy donors. Researchers ran the PCR with 60 Vbeta and 13 Jbeta primers. Sequenced by immunoSEQ multiplex PCR; TCRdb stores in-frame clones only, minus some. The table includes about 130,000 clones, 80% detected once. The CDR3 loop spans 16 amino acids. V was trimmed by 0 bases and J by 0 bases, leaving 8 bases between them. CDR1 is SNHLY and CDR2 is FYNNEI in the germline V gene. The chain employs TRBV2 and TRBJ1-4, with D uncertain. The source of this sequence is a man aged 25-45 years in good health and CMV-seronegative. Sequenced sample: PBMCs. CDR3 sequence reads: CASSEAFRATNEKLFF. In DNA, the CDR3 is TGTGCCAGCAGTGAAGCGTTCCGGGCAACTAATGAAAAACTGTTTTTT.